The text below deals with one T cell receptor beta chain. The data belong to a study of technical replicates of blood from several donors. Using immunoSEQ multiplex PCR, the repertoire was profiled, and TCRdb retains in-frame clones only, with some absent. Here the sample spans tens of thousands of clones, roughly 98% being singletons. CDR1 MNHEY and CDR2 SVGAGI come from the germline V gene. J gave up 8 bases and V 5 bases, and 11 bases lay outside the gene matches. The CDR3 extends over 15 amino acids. This receptor was identified in a human donor in good health. The material sequenced was T cells isolated from PBMCs. This chain links TRBV6-5 with TRBJ1-4; TRBD1 agrees at 7 bases. CDR3 residues: CASSRWTGVMEKLFF. CDR3 nucleotide sequence: TGTGCCAGCAGTCGATGGACAGGCGTGATGGAAAAACTGTTTTTT.